This entry describes one T cell receptor beta chain. The CDR3 runs 15 residues. The V end lost 5 bases, the J end lost 0 bases, and 11 bases lay between the germline ends. CDR1 SGHTA and CDR2 FQGNSA come from the germline V gene. The sample is drawn from a study of blood T cell repertoires in COVID-19. Clones were read by immunoSEQ multiplex PCR, and TCRdb kept only the in-frame ones, dropping some. In the table there are 84,000 or so clones, roughly 88% of which are singletons. The gene calls are TRBV7-2 and TRBJ1-5; D not certain. The TCR comes from a man aged 65 to 85 with acute or convalescent COVID-19. Sequenced: peripheral blood. CDR3 coding DNA: TGTGCCAGCAGCCCATTTGATAGTAGCAATCAGCCCCAGCATTTT. Translation gives CASSPFDSSNQPQHF.